These 15 T cell receptor beta chains originate from one sample sequenced in a study of technical replicates of blood from a few donors. The method was immunoSEQ multiplex PCR; TCRdb's version includes in-frame clones alone and lacks a portion of them. The sample consists of 80,000 or so clones, about 94% of them appearing once. The sequencing input was T cells isolated from PBMCs. All receptors come from a human donor in good health.

The rearrangement links TRBV9 to TRBJ2-7, with a tentative D call TRBD1 (6 bases). Between the trimmed V and J ends, which lost 3 bases and 6 bases, there was a span of 13 bases. There are 13 residues in the CDR3. Germline V gives CDR1 SGDLS, CDR2 YYNGEE. For the CDR3, the DNA is TGTGCCAGCAGCGAAATGGACAGTATCGAGCAGTACTTC. Protein product: CASSEMDSIEQYF.

J is TRBJ2-7 and V is TRBV5-1; D unclear. Trimming took off 2 bases at V and 5 bases at J, with 5 bases between the two ends. Germline V lookup: CDR1 SGHRS, CDR2 YFSETQ. This CDR3 has 11 amino acids. CDR3 DNA: TGCGCCAGCAGCTTTGAGGACGAGCAGTACTTC. Its protein product is CASSFEDEQYF.

This clone is a singleton in its sample. The gene calls are TRBV9 and TRBJ2-1; 8 positions match TRBD1. The CDR3 totals 17 residues. Germline V gene sequence: CDR1 SGDLS, CDR2 YYNGEE. V gave up 0 bases and J gave up 0 bases; unmatched junction bases: 5. This CDR3 reads CASSVVRDRSSYNEQFF. The CDR3, as DNA: TGTGCCAGCAGCGTAGTAAGGGACAGGAGCTCCTACAATGAGCAGTTCTTC.

Comment on this clone: This specimen includes other DNA sequences encoding the same CDR3. This chain links TRBV7-2 with TRBJ2-7; TRBD1 agrees at 7 bases. V trimming: 5 bases; J trimming: 1 base; junction bases outside the gene matches: 2. The length of the CDR3 is 13 residues. The germline CDR1 and CDR2 sequences are SGHTA and FQGNSA. The CDR3 bases are TGTGCCAGCAGCCGGGACAGATCCTACGAGCAGTACTTC. It codes for CASSRDRSYEQYF.

V gene TRBV27 combines with J gene TRBJ2-7; 7 bases fit TRBD1. Germline CDR1 MNHEY, CDR2 SMNVEV (reference sequence). V gave up 3 bases and J gave up 2 bases; unmatched junction bases: 4. The CDR3 is made up of 14 amino acids. The CDR3: CASSFLQGTYEQYF. CDR3 DNA: TGTGCCAGCAGTTTTCTACAGGGGACCTACGAGCAGTACTTC.

The chain recombines TRBV9 with TRBJ1-4, with 7 bases aligning to TRBD1. The J segment lost 0 bases and the V segment lost 0 bases, leaving 2 bases of the junction unmatched. The CDR3 contains 16 residues. The germline CDR1 and CDR2 sequences are SGDLS and YYNGEE. The CDR3 loop is CASSVAGTATNEKLFF. The CDR3 DNA follows: TGTGCCAGCAGCGTAGCTGGGACAGCAACTAATGAAAAACTGTTTTTT.

The rearrangement uses TRBV5-1 and TRBJ1-5; 9 bases align to TRBD1. Germline values: CDR1 SGHRS, CDR2 YFSETQ. The CDR3 has 16 amino acids. The junction had 4 bases not matched to a gene; V was cut back by 0 bases and J by 3 bases. CDR3 region: CASSLAGTGLNQPQHF. Written as DNA, the CDR3 is TGCGCCAGCAGCTTGGCCGGGACAGGGCTCAATCAGCCCCAGCATTTT.

This chain joins TRBV30 and TRBJ2-2, with 8 bases identical to TRBD2. The J segment lost 6 bases and the V segment lost 2 bases, leaving 5 bases of the junction unmatched. Germline CDR1 reads GTSNPN; CDR2 reads SVGIG (reference sequence). This CDR3 has 14 amino acids. For the CDR3, the DNA is TGTGCCTGGAGTTCAGCGGGAGCCGCCGGGGAGCTGTTTTTT. This codes for CAWSSAGAAGELFF.

This clone showed up just once. The genes are TRBV5-8 and TRBJ1-5, with TRBD1 as a possible D gene (6 bases). Per germline, CDR1 SGHTS and CDR2 YDEGEE. The CDR3 covers 14 residues. V dropped 0 bases and J dropped 5 bases, with 9 bases sitting between them. CDR3 sequence reads: CASSLDGGYQPQHF. The CDR3 nucleotides are TGTGCCAGCAGCTTGGATGGGGGCTATCAGCCCCAGCATTTT.

This clone appeared once. V usage is TRBV28 and J usage is TRBJ2-1; 8 bases match TRBD1. CDR1 MDHEN and CDR2 SYDVKM come from the germline V gene. J was trimmed by 7 bases and V by 6 bases; bases with no gene match: 11. The CDR3 runs to 15 residues. The CDR3 DNA reads as TGTGCCAGCAGAAAGACAGGGGCTTTGTCGAATGAGCAGTTCTTC. It translates to CASRKTGALSNEQFF.

V is TRBV19 and J is TRBJ1-4; no reliable D call. CDR3 length equals 12 residues. Germline V gives CDR1 LNHDA, CDR2 SQIVND (reference sequence). V was trimmed by 7 bases and J by 5 bases, leaving 8 bases between them. CDR3 sequence reads: CASNDWNEKLFF. The CDR3 DNA sequence: TGTGCCAGTAATGACTGGAATGAAAAACTGTTTTTT. The full variable domain, in which reference TRBV19 and TRBJ1-4 provide the parts outside the CDR3, is DGGITQSPKYLFRKEGQNVTLSCEQNLNHDAMYWYRQDPGQGLRLIYYSQIVNDFQKGDIAEGYSVSREKKESFPLTVTSAQKNPTAFYLCASNDWNEKLFFGSGTQLSVL.

The chain links TRBV28 to TRBJ1-2; D is uncertain. Trimming stripped 5 bases from V and 3 bases from J, with 10 bases between. CDR3 length: 13 amino acids. Looked up from germline, CDR1 is MDHEN and CDR2 is SYDVKM. Here the CDR3 DNA reads TGTGCCAGCAGTCCCGACATTTACTATGGCTACACCTTC. It specifies CASSPDIYYGYTF.

The chain carries TRBV9 and TRBJ1-3; 10 nucleotides align to TRBD1. Trimming removed 4 bases from V and 4 bases from J; junction bases left unmatched: 14. This CDR3 is built from 18 residues. Germline V CDR1 and CDR2: SGDLS, YYNGEE. The CDR3 DNA reads TGTGCCAGCAGCCCCGGGACAGGGGAGAGAAGGAGGGGAAACACCATATATTTT. Encoded protein: CASSPGTGERRRGNTIYF.

The CDR3 sequence: CASSPRSGSHNEQFF. CDR3 DNA sequence: TGTGCCAGCAGCCCTAGGAGCGGGAGCCACAATGAGCAGTTCTTC. J is TRBJ2-1 and V is TRBV6-5; 8 bases agree with TRBD2. The V gene's germline CDR1 is MNHEY and CDR2 SVGAGI. CDR3 length: 15 residues. The ends lost 6 bases at V and 5 bases at J; junction bases unmatched: 9.

V and J are TRBV28 and TRBJ2-7, with no clear D. The CDR3 spans 11 residues. Trimming cost V 6 bases and J 6 bases, with 9 bases left between them. Germline V CDR1 and CDR2: MDHEN, SYDVKM. This chain's CDR3 is CASRENSEQYF. The CDR3 DNA sequence: TGTGCCAGCAGAGAGAACAGCGAGCAGTACTTC.